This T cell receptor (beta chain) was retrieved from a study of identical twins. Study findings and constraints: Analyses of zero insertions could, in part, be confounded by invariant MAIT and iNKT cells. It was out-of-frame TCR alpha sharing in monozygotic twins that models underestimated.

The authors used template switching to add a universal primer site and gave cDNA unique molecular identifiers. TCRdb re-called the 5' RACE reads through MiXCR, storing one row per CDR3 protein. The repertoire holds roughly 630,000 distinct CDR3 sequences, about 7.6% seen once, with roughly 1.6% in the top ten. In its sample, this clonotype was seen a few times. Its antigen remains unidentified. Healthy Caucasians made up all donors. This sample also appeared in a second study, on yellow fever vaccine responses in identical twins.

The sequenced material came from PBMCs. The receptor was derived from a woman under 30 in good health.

DNA for the CDR3: TGTGCCAGCACCCTTGACAGGGTCGGAGATTCACCCCTCCACTTT. Translated: CASTLDRVGDSPLHF. This rearrangement joins TRBV6-1 to TRBJ1-6; 7 bases align to TRBD1. This CDR3 is built from 15 residues. Germline lookup yields CDR1 MNHNS and CDR2 SASEGT. With 7 bases clipped from V and 8 bases from J, the junction kept 11 bases outside the gene matches.